This is a list of T cell receptor beta chains from one sample in a study of T-cell reconstitution after alpha-beta-depleted transplantation in children. TCRdb itself ran the PCR reads through MiXCR, one entry per CDR3 protein. The repertoire holds fewer than 250,000 distinct CDR3 sequences, with roughly 15% as singletons. Sequenced material: PBMCs, mostly from graft donor cells, taken 360 days after TCRalphabeta/CD19-depleted stem cell transplant. The receptors stem from a male patient under 10 years old who had a stem cell transplant for acute lymphoblastic leukemia, so the T cells may come from the graft donor. Both conserved end residues are part of each CDR3. Each record gives: D gene, clone size, J gene, V gene, CDR3 DNA, CDR3 protein. A D gene is named only where the DNA matches it firmly. For some rows the clone size is stated as once, few or many, or as a class when expanded; others skip it.

TRBD2 . TRBJ2-1 TRBV12-3/TRBV12-4 TGTGCCAGCAGTAGCCTGACGGGAGGCTACAATGAGCAGTTCTTC CASSSLTGGYNEQFF
TRBD1 . TRBJ2-3 TRBV2 TGTGCCAGCAGATCACAGGGGGTCGGCACAGATACGCAGTATTTT CASRSQGVGTDTQYF
TRBD1 few TRBJ2-2 TRBV28 TGTGCCAGCAGTGCCGGGACAGGGGGAAGCGGGGAGCTGTTTTTT CASSAGTGGSGELFF
TRBD2 few TRBJ2-7 TRBV27 TGTGCCAGCAGTCCGGGGGAGGGGCAGTACTTC CASSPGEGQYF
TRBD2 few TRBJ2-3 TRBV7-8 TGTGCCAGCAGCTTAGGGCGGGGGGCCCCAGATACGCAGTATTTT CASSLGRGAPDTQYF
TRBD1 many TRBJ1-5 TRBV12-3/TRBV12-4 TGTGCCAGCAGGCAGGGGGCAGGGAATCAGCCCCAGCATTTT CASRQGAGNQPQHF
. many TRBJ1-4 TRBV29-1 TGCAGCGTTCAGACGCAAGAAAAACTGTTTTTT CSVQTQEKLFF
. . TRBJ1-2 TRBV4-3 TGCGCCAGCAGCCAAGGACTCGCCGAGACGGACTATGGCTACACCTTC CASSQGLAETDYGYTF
TRBD2 few TRBJ2-2 TRBV5-1 TGCGCCAGCAGCTCCTTCCCGGGGGGGGCGAACACCGGGGAGCTGTTTTTT CASSSFPGGANTGELFF
TRBD1 . TRBJ1-1 TRBV20-1 TGCAGTGCTAGTGGAGGGGGCGAGCGCGCTTTCTTT CSASGGGERAFF